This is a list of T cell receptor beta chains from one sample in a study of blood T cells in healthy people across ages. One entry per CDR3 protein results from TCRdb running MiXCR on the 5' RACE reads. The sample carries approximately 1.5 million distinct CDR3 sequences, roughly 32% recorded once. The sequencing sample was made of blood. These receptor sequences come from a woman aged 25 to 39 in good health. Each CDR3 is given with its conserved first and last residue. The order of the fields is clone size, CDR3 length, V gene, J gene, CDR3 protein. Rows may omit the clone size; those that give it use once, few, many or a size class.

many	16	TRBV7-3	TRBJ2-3	CASSLRLAGGPDTQYF
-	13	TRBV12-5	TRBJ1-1	CASGLQGPTEAFF
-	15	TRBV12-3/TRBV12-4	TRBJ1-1	CASHRWGGMNTEAFF
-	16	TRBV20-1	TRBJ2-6	CSARDRGSSGANVLTF
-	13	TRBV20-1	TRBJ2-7	CSAAGQGGSEQYF
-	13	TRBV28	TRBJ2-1	CASSLPGMGEQFF
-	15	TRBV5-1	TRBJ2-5	CASSFNKGAQETQYF
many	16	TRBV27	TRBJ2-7	CASSPSTGNNAYEQYF
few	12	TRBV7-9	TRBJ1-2	CASSGGETGYTF
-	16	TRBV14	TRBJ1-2	CASSQEGEEANYGYTF
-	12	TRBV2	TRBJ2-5	CASETGGVEQYF
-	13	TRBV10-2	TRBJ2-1	CASGTAHYNEQFF
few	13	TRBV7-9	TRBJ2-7	CASSHRLTYEQYF
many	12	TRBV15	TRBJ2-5	CATSGGDRDQYF
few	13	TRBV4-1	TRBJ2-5	CASSHQYQETQYF